This TCR beta chain came from a study of cytomegalovirus exposure and HLA in healthy donors. General study results and limits: Exclusion as indistinguishable affected some V segments, including TRBV6-2 and TRBV6-3.

V was cut by 2 bases and J by 2 bases, with 7 bases left in between. The germline gives CDR1 MNHEY, CDR2 SVGAGI. The CDR3 contains 14 residues. It was with 60 Vbeta and 13 Jbeta primers that the PCR ran. The protocol was immunoSEQ multiplex PCR, while the TCRdb copy is restricted to in-frame clones and leaves out a portion. The top ten clones hold less than 3.5% of a sample with around 150,000 clones, around 68% of them seen once. A note on this clone: Its specificity is not known.

The origin of this receptor is a woman aged 40 to 49 in good health and CMV-seropositive. The specimen sequenced was PBMCs. This chain links TRBV6-5 with TRBJ2-1; TRBD1 might be the D (5 bases). Here the CDR3 DNA reads TGTGCCAGCAGTTACCTGACAGCCTACAATGAGCAGTTCTTC. Translated, it gives CASSYLTAYNEQFF.